The clone carrying this TCR beta chain has a single count. The antigen is unknown. The junction departs from the called germline gene at one end, perhaps through a read error. TCRdb recomputed calls from the reads with MiXCR, one row per CDR3 protein. The sample contains about 140,000 distinct CDR3 sequences, roughly 32% of which appear only once. The CDR3 contains 12 residues. Germline assignment: CDR1 SQVTM and CDR2 ANQGSEA. This specimen belongs to a study of T cell repertoires in cytomegalovirus infection. In the study overall: Indications of both CMV infection and matching HLA type were provided by public TCR beta signatures. Study results and caveats: What dominated the ex vivo response were HLA-C-restricted CMV-specific TCR beta clonotypes.

The receptor was isolated from a human donor in good health (CMV status not recorded). Some clones in this sample may be carry-over from other donors' samples. The input for sequencing was CD8+ T cells from cultured PBMCs, taken from culture after CMV antigen stimulation. V usage is TRBV29-1 and J usage is TRBJ1-2; no reliable D call. CDR3: CGVEAENYGYTF. The CDR3 DNA is TGCGGCGTTGAGGCAGAAAACTATGGCTACACCTTC.